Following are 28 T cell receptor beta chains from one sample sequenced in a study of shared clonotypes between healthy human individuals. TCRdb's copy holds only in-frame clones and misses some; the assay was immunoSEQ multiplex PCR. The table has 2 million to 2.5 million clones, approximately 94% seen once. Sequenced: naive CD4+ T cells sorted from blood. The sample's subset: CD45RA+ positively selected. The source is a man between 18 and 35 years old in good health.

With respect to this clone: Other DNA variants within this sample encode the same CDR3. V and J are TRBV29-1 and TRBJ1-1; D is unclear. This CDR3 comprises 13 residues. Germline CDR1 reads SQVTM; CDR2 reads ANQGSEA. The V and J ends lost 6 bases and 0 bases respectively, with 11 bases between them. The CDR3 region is CSVLRGLNTEAFF. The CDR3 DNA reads TGCAGCGTGCTCCGCGGCCTGAACACTGAAGCTTTCTTT.

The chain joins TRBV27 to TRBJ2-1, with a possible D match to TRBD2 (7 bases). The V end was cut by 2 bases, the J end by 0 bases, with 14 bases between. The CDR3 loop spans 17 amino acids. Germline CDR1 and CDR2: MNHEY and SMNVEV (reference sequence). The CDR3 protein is CASSLGRGGLSYNEQFF. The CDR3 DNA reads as TGTGCCAGCAGTTTAGGTCGCGGGGGCCTCTCCTACAATGAGCAGTTCTTC.

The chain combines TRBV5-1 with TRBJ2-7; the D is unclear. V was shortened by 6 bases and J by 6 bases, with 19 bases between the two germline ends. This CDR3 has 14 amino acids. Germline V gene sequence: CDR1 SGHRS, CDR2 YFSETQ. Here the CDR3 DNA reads TGCGCCAGCATCCCTGTCCCAGGATCGAGCGAGCAGTACTTC. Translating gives CASIPVPGSSEQYF.

DNA of the CDR3: TGTGCCAGCAGTGAAGTCGTGGATAGGAATGAGCAGTTCTTC. Residues: CASSEVVDRNEQFF. V gene TRBV2 combines with J gene TRBJ2-1; no definite D call. Germline CDR1 and CDR2: SNHLY and FYNNEI. V was trimmed by 1 base and J by 7 bases, leaving 11 bases between them. This CDR3 contains 14 residues. Based on the CDR3 plus reference TRBV2 and TRBJ2-1, the full variable domain is EPEVTQTPSHQVTQMGQEVILRCVPISNHLYFYWYRQILGQKVEFLVSFYNNEISEKSEIFDDQFSVERPDGSNFTLKIRSTKLEDSAMYFCASSEVVDRNEQFFGPGTRLTVL.

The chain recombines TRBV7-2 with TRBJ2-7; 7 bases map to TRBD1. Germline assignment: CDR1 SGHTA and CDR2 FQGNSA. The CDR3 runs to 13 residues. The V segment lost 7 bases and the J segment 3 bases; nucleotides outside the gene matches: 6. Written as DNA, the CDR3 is TGTGCCAGCATGGGGGACAGTATCTACGAGCAGTACTTC. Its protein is CASMGDSIYEQYF.

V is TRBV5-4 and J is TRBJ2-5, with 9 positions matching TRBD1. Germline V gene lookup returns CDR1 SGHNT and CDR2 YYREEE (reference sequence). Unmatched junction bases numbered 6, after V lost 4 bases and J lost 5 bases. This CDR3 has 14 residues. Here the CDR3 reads CASSQQGAVETQYF. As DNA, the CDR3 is TGTGCCAGCAGCCAACAGGGGGCAGTGGAGACCCAGTACTTC.

CDR3 DNA: TGTGCCAGCAGCTTCGGACAGGGGGACTACGAGCAGTACTTC. Amino acids: CASSFGQGDYEQYF. V and J are TRBV6-5 and TRBJ2-7; 10 nucleotides align to TRBD1. Trimming at V came to 6 bases and at J to 3 bases, leaving 5 bases not matched to a gene. The CDR3 spans 14 residues. CDR1 and CDR2 (germline): MNHEY, SVGAGI.

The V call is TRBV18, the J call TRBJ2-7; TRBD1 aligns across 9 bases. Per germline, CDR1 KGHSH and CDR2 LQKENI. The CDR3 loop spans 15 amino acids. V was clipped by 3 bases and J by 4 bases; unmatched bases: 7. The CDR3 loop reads CASSPGRDREYEQYF. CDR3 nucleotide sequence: TGTGCCAGCTCACCTGGCCGGGACAGGGAGTACGAGCAGTACTTC.

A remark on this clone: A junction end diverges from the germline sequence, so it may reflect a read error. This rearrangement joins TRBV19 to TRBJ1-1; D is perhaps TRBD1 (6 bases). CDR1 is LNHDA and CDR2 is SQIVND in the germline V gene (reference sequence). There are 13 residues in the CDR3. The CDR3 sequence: CASSIESGAEAFF. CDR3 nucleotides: TGTGCCAGTAGTATAGAATCAGGGGCTGAGGCTTTCTTT. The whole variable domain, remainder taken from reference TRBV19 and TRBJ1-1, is DGGITQSPKYLFRKEGQNVTLSCEQNLNHDAMYWYRQDPGQGLRLIYYSQIVNDFQKGDIAEGYSVSREKKESFPLTVTSAQKNPTAFYLCASSIESGAEAFFGQGTRLTVV.

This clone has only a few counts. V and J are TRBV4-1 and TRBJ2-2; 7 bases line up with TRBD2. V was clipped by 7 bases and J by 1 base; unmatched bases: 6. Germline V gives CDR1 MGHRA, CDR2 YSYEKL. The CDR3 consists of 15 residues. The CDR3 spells CASTYSGGNTGELFF. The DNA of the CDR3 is TGCGCCAGCACCTACTCGGGAGGGAACACCGGGGAGCTGTTTTTT.

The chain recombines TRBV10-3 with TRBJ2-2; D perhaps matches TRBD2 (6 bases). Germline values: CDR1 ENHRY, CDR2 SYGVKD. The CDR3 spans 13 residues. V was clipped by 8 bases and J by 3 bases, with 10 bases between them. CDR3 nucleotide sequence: TGTGCCATCGGGACTTGGGACACCGGGGAGCTGTTTTTT. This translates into CAIGTWDTGELFF.

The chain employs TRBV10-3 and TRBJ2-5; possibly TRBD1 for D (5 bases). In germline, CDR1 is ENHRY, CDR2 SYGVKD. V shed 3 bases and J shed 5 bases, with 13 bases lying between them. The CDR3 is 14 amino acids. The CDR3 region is CAISDRASFETQYF. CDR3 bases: TGTGCCATCAGTGACAGGGCAAGCTTCGAGACCCAGTACTTC.

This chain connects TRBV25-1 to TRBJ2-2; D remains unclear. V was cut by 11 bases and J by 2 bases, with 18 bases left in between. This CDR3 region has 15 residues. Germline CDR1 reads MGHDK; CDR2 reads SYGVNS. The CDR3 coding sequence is TGTGCCTCCCTCGACGCCCGACGTAACACCGGGGAGCTGTTTTTT. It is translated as CASLDARRNTGELFF.

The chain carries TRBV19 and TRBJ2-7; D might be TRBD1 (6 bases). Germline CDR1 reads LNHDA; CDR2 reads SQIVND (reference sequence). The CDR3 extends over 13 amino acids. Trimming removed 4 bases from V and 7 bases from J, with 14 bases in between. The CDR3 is CASSRDTSGEQYF. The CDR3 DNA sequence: TGTGCCAGTAGTAGGGACACGTCAGGGGAGCAGTACTTC. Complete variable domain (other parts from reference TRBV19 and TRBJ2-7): DGGITQSPKYLFRKEGQNVTLSCEQNLNHDAMYWYRQDPGQGLRLIYYSQIVNDFQKGDIAEGYSVSREKKESFPLTVTSAQKNPTAFYLCASSRDTSGEQYFGPGTRLTVT.

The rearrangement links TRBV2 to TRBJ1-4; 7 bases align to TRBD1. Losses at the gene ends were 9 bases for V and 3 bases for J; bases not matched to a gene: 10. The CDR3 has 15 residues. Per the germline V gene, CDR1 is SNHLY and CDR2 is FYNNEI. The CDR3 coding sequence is TGTGCCAGTGGGGAGGGGGCGCGGGCTAATGAAAAACTGTTTTTT. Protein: CASGEGARANEKLFF.

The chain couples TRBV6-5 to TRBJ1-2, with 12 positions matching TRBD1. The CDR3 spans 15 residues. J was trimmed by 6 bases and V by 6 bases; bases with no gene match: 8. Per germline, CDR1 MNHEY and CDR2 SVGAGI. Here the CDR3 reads CASSGTGGRADGYTF. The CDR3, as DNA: TGTGCCAGCAGCGGGACAGGGGGCAGAGCAGATGGCTACACCTTC.

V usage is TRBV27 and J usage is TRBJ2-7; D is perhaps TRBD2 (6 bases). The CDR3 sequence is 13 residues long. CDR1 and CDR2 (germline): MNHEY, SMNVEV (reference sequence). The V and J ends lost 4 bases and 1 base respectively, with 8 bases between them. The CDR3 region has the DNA TGTGCCAGCAGTTCTGGGGGGTCCTACGAGCAGTACTTC. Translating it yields CASSSGGSYEQYF.

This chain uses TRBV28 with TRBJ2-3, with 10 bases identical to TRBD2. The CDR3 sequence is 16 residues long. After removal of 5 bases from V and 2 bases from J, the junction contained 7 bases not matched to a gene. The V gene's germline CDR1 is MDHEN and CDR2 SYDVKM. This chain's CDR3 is CASSPASGGYTDTQYF. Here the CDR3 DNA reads TGTGCCAGCAGTCCCGCTAGCGGGGGCTACACAGATACGCAGTATTTT.

This CDR3 reads CASSLVGGGPTGELFF. The CDR3 DNA sequence: TGTGCCAGCAGCTTAGTCGGCGGAGGGCCGACCGGGGAGCTGTTTTTT. V usage is TRBV7-2 and J usage is TRBJ2-2; D might be TRBD2 (6 bases). The CDR3 sequence is 16 residues long. CDR1 is SGHTA, CDR2 FQGNSA, per germline. V was cut by 1 base and J by 5 bases, with 14 bases left in between.

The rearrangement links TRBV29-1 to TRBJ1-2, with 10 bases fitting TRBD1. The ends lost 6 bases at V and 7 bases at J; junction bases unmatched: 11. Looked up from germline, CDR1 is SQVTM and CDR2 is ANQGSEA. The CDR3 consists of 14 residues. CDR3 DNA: TGCAGCGTGGATCCGGGACAGGGGTCGGGTGGCTACACCTTC. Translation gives CSVDPGQGSGGYTF.

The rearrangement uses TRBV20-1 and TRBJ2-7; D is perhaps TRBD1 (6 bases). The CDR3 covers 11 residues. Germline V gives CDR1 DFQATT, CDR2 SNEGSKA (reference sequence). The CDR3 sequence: CRAGDTYEQYF. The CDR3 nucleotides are TGCAGGGCAGGGGACACCTACGAGCAGTACTTC.

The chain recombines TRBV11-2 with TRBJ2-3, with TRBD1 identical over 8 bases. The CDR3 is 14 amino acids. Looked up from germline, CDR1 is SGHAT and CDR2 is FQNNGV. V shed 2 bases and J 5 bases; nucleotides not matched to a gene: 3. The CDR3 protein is CASSLQGARDTQYF. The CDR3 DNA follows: TGTGCCAGCAGCTTACAGGGGGCAAGAGATACGCAGTATTTT.

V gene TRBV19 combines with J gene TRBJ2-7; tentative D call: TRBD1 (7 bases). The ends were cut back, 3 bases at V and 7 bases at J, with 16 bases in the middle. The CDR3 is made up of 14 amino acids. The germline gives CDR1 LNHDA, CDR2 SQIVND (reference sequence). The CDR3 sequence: CASSMEGAAREQYF. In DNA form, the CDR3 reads TGTGCCAGTAGTATGGAGGGGGCGGCGAGAGAGCAGTACTTC.

CDR3 nucleotides: TGTGCCAGCAGTACGCCGGGACAGGGCCATGGCTACACCTTC. Its protein product is CASSTPGQGHGYTF. The chain is built from TRBV6-5 and TRBJ1-2; 9 bases map to TRBD1. From germline, CDR1 is MNHEY and CDR2 SVGAGI. V lost 5 bases, J lost 6 bases, and 7 bases stayed unmatched. This CDR3 is 14 amino acids long.

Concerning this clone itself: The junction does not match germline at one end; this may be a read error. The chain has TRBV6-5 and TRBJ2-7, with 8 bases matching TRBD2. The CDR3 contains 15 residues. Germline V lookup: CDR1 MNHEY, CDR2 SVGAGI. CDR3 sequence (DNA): TGCCCCCCCTGGATAGCGGGGTCAAGCTCCTACGAGCAGTACTTC. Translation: CPPWIAGSSSYEQYF.

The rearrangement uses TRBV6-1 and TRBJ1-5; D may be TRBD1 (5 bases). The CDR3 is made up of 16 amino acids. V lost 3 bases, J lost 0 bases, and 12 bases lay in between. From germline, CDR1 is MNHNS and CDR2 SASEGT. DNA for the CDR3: TGTGCCAGCAGTGATCAGGGTTTATTTAGCAATCAGCCCCAGCATTTT. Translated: CASSDQGLFSNQPQHF.

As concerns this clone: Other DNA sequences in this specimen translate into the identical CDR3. DNA of the CDR3: TGTGCCAGCAGTGACCCCCGGACAGGGGGGGAGACCCAGTACTTC. This codes for CASSDPRTGGETQYF. The V gene is TRBV25-1, the J gene TRBJ2-5; 10 bases map to TRBD1. With 3 bases clipped from V and 5 bases from J, the junction kept 6 bases outside the gene matches. CDR3 length: 15 amino acids. Germline-derived CDR1 and CDR2 are MGHDK and SYGVNS.

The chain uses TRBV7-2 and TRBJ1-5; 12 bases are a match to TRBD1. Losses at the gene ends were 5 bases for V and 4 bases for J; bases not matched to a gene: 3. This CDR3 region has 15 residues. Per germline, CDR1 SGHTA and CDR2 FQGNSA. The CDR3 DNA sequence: TGTGCCAGCAGCGGGGGACAGGGGGCGAATCAGCCCCAGCATTTT. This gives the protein CASSGGQGANQPQHF.